This T cell receptor (beta chain) was sequenced in a study of blood T cell repertoires in COVID-19. Study-wide background: T cells, B-cell-depleted T cells, or PBMCs provided the cDNA or gDNA that served as material.

Germline loops: CDR1 SGHNT, CDR2 YYREEE (reference sequence). The CDR3 is 15 amino acids. V shed 0 bases and J shed 1 base, with 9 bases lying between them. Profiling relied on immunoSEQ multiplex PCR, and the TCRdb table lists in-frame clones only, not all of them. In the table there are about 140,000 clones, roughly 80% of which are singletons. Sequenced input: peripheral blood. The chain recombines TRBV5-4 with TRBJ2-3; TRBD2 might be the D (5 bases). The sequence was collected from a middle-aged man with acute or convalescent COVID-19. CDR3 sequence: CASSLAPRGTDTQYF. As DNA, the CDR3 is TGTGCCAGCAGCTTGGCCCCGCGGGGCACAGATACGCAGTATTTT.